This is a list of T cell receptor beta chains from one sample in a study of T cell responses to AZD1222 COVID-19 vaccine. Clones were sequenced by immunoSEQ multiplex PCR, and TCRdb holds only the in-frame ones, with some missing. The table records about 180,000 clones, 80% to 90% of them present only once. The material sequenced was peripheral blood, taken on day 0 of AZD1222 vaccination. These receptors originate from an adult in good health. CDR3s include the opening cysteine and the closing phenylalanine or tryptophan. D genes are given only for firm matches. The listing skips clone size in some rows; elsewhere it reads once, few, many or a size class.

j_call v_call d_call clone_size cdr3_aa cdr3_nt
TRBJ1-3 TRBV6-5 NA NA CASSLGTVGNTIYF TGTGCCAGCAGTTTGGGGACGGTGGGAAACACCATATATTTT
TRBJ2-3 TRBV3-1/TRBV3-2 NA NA CASVSTDTQYF TGTGCCAGCGTCAGCACAGATACGCAGTATTTT
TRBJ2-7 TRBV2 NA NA CASKGRPGYEQYF TGTGCCAGCAAGGGACGCCCAGGCTACGAGCAGTACTTC
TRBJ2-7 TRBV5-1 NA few CASSFGRSSYEQYF TGCGCCAGCAGCTTTGGGCGGAGCTCCTACGAGCAGTACTTC
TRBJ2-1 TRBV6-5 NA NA CASSYTSRNEQFF TGTGCCAGCAGTTACACCTCCCGGAATGAGCAGTTCTTC
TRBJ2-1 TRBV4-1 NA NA CASSLLPGAFSYNEQFF TGCGCCAGCAGCCTCCTTCCCGGGGCTTTCTCCTACAATGAGCAGTTCTTC
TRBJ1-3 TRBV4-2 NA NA CASSQGKGPPGNTIYF TGTGCCAGCAGCCAAGGAAAGGGACCACCGGGAAACACCATATATTTT
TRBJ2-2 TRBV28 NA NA CASSFGGSNTGELFF TGTGCCAGCAGTTTTGGGGGCTCTAACACCGGGGAGCTGTTTTTT
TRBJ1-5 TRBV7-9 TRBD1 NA CASSTGSGDSQPQHF TGTGCCAGCAGCACCGGATCGGGGGACAGTCAGCCCCAGCATTTT
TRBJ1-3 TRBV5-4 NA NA CASSPGPSSGNTIYF TGTGCCAGCAGCCCCGGACCGAGCTCTGGAAACACCATATATTTT
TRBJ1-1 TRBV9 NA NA CASSVRQNTEAFF TGTGCCAGCAGCGTTCGACAGAACACTGAAGCTTTCTTT
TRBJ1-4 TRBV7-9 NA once CASSPSVMTTNEKLFF TGTGCCAGCAGCCCGAGCGTCATGACAACTAATGAAAAACTGTTTTTT
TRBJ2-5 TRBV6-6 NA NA CASRGPPVEPQETQYF TGTGCCAGCAGGGGGCCTCCGGTTGAGCCGCAAGAGACCCAGTACTTC
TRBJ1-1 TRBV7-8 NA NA CASSQSRGNTEAFF TGTGCCAGCAGCCAATCCAGGGGTAACACTGAAGCTTTCTTT
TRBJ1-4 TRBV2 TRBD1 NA CASSDGTGAGRVFF TGTGCCAGCAGTGATGGGACAGGCGCAGGGCGGGTGTTTTTT
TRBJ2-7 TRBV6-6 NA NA CASIIGGDPTYEQYF TGTGCCAGCATAATCGGCGGGGACCCCACCTACGAGCAGTACTTC
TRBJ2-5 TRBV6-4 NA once CATTKGGYTWETQYF TGTGCCACCACAAAGGGGGGTTATACCTGGGAGACCCAGTACTTC
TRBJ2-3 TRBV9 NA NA CASSAFSTSSTDTQYF TGTGCCAGCAGCGCTTTTTCCACGAGCAGCACAGATACGCAGTATTTT
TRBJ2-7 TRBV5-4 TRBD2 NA CASSPGTSVYEQYF TGTGCCAGCAGCCCAGGGACTAGCGTCTACGAGCAGTACTTC
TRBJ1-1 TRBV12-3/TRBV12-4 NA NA CASRVGPEAFF TGTGCCAGCAGGGTGGGACCAGAAGCTTTCTTT
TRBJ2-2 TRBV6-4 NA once CASSAKRTGELFF TGTGCCAGCAGCGCTAAACGCACCGGGGAGCTGTTTTTT
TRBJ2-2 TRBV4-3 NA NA CASSQRDMNTGELFF TGCGCCAGCAGCCAAAGGGACATGAACACCGGGGAGCTGTTTTTT
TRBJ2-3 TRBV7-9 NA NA CARTPFITDTQYF TGTGCCCGCACGCCCTTTATCACAGATACGCAGTATTTT
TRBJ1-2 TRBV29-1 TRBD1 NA CSVEGAGGGYGYTF TGCAGCGTTGAAGGGGCAGGGGGCGGCTATGGCTACACCTTC
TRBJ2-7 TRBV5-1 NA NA CASSLAGVGEQYF TGCGCCAGCAGCTTGGCCGGAGTCGGCGAGCAGTACTTC
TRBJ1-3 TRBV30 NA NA CAWSSSGNTIYF TGTGCCTGGAGCTCCTCTGGAAACACCATATATTTT
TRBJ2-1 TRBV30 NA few CAWSVHEQFF TGTGCCTGGAGTGTCCATGAGCAGTTCTTC
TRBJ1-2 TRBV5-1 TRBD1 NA CASSLERDRGLYGYTF TGCGCCAGCAGCTTGGAGAGGGACAGGGGTCTCTATGGCTACACCTTC
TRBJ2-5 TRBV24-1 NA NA CATSDPAFGTGAQYF TGTGCCACCAGTGACCCTGCATTCGGAACGGGGGCCCAGTACTTC
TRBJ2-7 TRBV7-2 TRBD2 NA CASSLGGTNYEQYF TGTGCCAGCAGCTTAGGGGGGACTAACTACGAGCAGTACTTC
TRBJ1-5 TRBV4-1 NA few CASSHGEGQPQHF TGCGCCAGCAGCCATGGGGAGGGACAGCCCCAGCATTTT
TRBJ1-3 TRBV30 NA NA CAWSVPSGTPKGNTIYF TGTGCCTGGAGTGTACCCTCCGGGACACCAAAAGGAAACACCATATATTTT
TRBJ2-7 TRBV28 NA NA CASARSGGSYEQYF TGTGCCAGCGCCAGGTCTGGTGGGTCCTACGAGCAGTACTTC
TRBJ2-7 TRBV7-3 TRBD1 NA CASSPGTGGDEQYF TGTGCCAGCAGCCCCGGGACAGGGGGCGACGAGCAGTACTTC
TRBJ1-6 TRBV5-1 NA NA CASSLGQSSPLHF TGCGCCAGCAGCTTAGGGCAGAGTTCACCCCTCCACTTT
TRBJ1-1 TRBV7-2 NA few CASSFRDGSEAFF TGTGCCAGCAGCTTTCGGGACGGTTCTGAAGCTTTCTTT
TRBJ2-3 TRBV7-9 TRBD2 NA CASSLLAPDTQYF TGTGCCAGCAGCCTACTAGCGCCAGATACGCAGTATTTT
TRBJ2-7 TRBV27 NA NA CASSYNSGTWTYEQYF TGTGCCAGCAGTTATAATTCCGGGACATGGACCTACGAGCAGTACTTC
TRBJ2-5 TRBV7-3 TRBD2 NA CASSPFGRASGGGETQYF TGTGCCAGCAGCCCCTTCGGCAGGGCTAGCGGGGGAGGTGAGACCCAGTACTTC
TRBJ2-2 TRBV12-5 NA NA CASGSSGGTGELFF TGTGCTAGTGGTTCTTCTGGAGGGACCGGGGAGCTGTTTTTT
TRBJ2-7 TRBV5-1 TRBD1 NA CASSLGTGNYEQYF TGCGCCAGCAGCTTGGGGACAGGGAACTACGAGCAGTACTTC
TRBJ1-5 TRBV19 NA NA CASSIKRTSNQPQHF TGTGCCAGTAGTATAAAGAGGACGAGCAATCAGCCCCAGCATTTT